This TCR beta chain was sequenced during a study of neurological immune-mediated disorders. CDR1 is DFQATT, CDR2 SNEGSKA, per germline (reference sequence). The CDR3 has 14 residues. V was trimmed by 5 bases and J by 4 bases, leaving 15 bases between them. This clonotype was found many times. TCRdb reprocessed the 5' RACE reads with MiXCR, giving one entry per CDR3 protein. The table includes tens of thousands of distinct CDR3 sequences, about an eighth detected once. The TCR sequence derives from a woman aged 55 to 70 in good health. Sequencing was done on a sample of PBMCs. The V and J genes are TRBV20-1 and TRBJ1-3; maybe TRBD1 (6 bases). The CDR3 loop is CSASDSRTGNTIYF. The DNA of the CDR3 is TGCAGTGCTTCGGACAGTCGTACAGGAAACACCATATATTTT.